One and the same sample provided the 18 T cell receptor beta chains below, sequenced in a study of human T cells and chemical hapten exposure. Each CDR3 protein is one row after TCRdb ran MiXCR on the RACE reads. The sample shows 85,000 to 100,000 distinct CDR3 sequences, about 10% of them seen only once. The time point was: pre-sensitization, week 0. Treatment denoted: therapeutic diphenylcyclopropenone sensitization with weekly scalp DPC. The input for sequencing was whole blood, taken in connection with sensitization to the hapten diphenylcyclopropenone (DPC). These receptors originate from a woman aged 60 to 75 with alopecia areata. Some clones in this sample may be carry-over from other donors' samples.

In this sample, this clonotype turned up a few times. The V call is TRBV20-1, the J call TRBJ2-7, with unresolved D. Germline V gene lookup returns CDR1 DFQATT and CDR2 SNEGSKA (reference sequence). V lost 6 bases and J 3 bases, leaving 12 bases between the germline ends. The CDR3 has 12 amino acids. The CDR3 sequence is CSALSKVYEQYF. DNA for the CDR3: TGCAGTGCGCTAAGTAAGGTCTACGAGCAGTACTTC.

This clonotype was seen only a few times. This chain joins TRBV11-2 and TRBJ2-5; 14 bases fit TRBD2. The CDR3 has 15 residues. Germline CDR1 reads SGHAT; CDR2 reads FQNNGV. With V trimmed by 4 bases and J by 4 bases, 2 bases remained unmatched. CDR3 protein: CASSWTSGGIETQYF. The CDR3 nucleotides are TGTGCCAGCAGCTGGACTAGCGGGGGGATAGAGACCCAGTACTTC.

This clonotype was picked up a small number of times. J is TRBJ2-6 and V is TRBV6-2 or TRBV6-3; no clear D gene. There are 13 residues in the CDR3. The germline V gene encodes CDR1 MNHEY and CDR2 SVGEGT. V lost 2 bases and J 4 bases, leaving 3 bases between the germline ends. As DNA, the CDR3 is TGTGCCAGCAGTTACGGGGGGGCCAACGTCCTGACTTTC. The encoded protein is CASSYGGANVLTF.

This clonotype occurred many times. The chain uses TRBV12-3 or TRBV12-4 and TRBJ1-1; D not resolved. The CDR3 length is 13 residues. Trimming took off 5 bases at V and 4 bases at J, with 11 bases between the two ends. CDR3 bases: TGTGCCAGCAGTCTGGAGGATGTCACTGAAGCTTTCTTT. It yields the protein CASSLEDVTEAFF.

V usage is TRBV7-6 and J usage is TRBJ1-1, with D perhaps matching TRBD1 (6 bases). V lost 0 bases and J lost 4, with 9 bases in between. The CDR3 is made up of 14 amino acids. Germline V gene sequence: CDR1 SGHVS, CDR2 FNYEAQ. CDR3 region: CASSLATGRTEAFF. The DNA of the CDR3 is TGTGCCAGCAGCTTAGCCACAGGGCGCACTGAAGCTTTCTTT.

This clonotype was recorded a few times. V and J are TRBV11-2 and TRBJ2-5, with D maybe TRBD2 (7 bases). From germline, CDR1 is SGHAT and CDR2 FQNNGV. V shed 0 bases and J shed 4 bases, with 12 bases lying between them. This CDR3 contains 15 residues. The CDR3 DNA is TGTGCCAGCAGCTTAGATGGGGGAGGGGGAGAGACCCAGTACTTC. Encoded protein: CASSLDGGGGETQYF.

This clonotype was counted ten times or more. The gene calls are TRBV5-4 and TRBJ1-4, with a weak D call TRBD1 (6 bases). V lost 0 bases and J lost 6, with 15 bases in between. Per the germline V gene, CDR1 is SGHNT and CDR2 is YYREEE (reference sequence). This CDR3 is built from 16 residues. CDR3 DNA: TGTGCCAGCAGCTTGGATGGAGCAGGGGTTTATGAAAAACTGTTTTTT. Translating gives CASSLDGAGVYEKLFF.

This clonotype was detected many times. The genes are TRBV9 and TRBJ1-3; 11 positions agree with TRBD1. The germline V gene encodes CDR1 SGDLS and CDR2 YYNGEE. V lost 2 bases to trimming and J lost 4 bases; unmatched junction nucleotides: 2. The CDR3 has 15 amino acids. As DNA, the CDR3 is TGTGCCAGCAGCGTCGGGACAGGGGGAGGAAACACCATATATTTT. It translates to CASSVGTGGGNTIYF.

This clonotype occurred many times. CDR3 region: CASSYPMRGRGTEAFF. The CDR3, as DNA: TGTGCCAGCAGTTACCCTATGCGGGGCCGAGGCACTGAAGCTTTCTTT. The chain carries TRBV27 and TRBJ1-1; possible D gene TRBD1, 5 bases. CDR1 and CDR2 from the germline V gene are MNHEY and SMNVEV (reference sequence). The CDR3 sequence is 16 residues long. Trimming cost V 4 bases and J 4 bases, with 19 bases left between them.

This clonotype was observed at least ten times. This sequence joins TRBV6-2 or TRBV6-3 and TRBJ2-5; TRBD2 might be the D (5 bases). The CDR3 covers 15 residues. Per the germline V gene, CDR1 is MNHEY and CDR2 is SVGEGT. Trimming left V 5 bases short and J 5 bases short, with 18 bases between. The CDR3 loop reads CASSRPLGRGETQYF. The CDR3 DNA reads TGTGCCAGCAGTCGACCGCTTGGTCGAGGGGAGACCCAGTACTTC.

This clonotype came up many times. The V call is TRBV11-2, the J call TRBJ2-7; 9 bases fit TRBD2. V was pared by 0 bases and J by 5 bases, with 5 bases of the junction left unmatched. CDR1 and CDR2 (germline): SGHAT, FQNNGV. The CDR3 loop spans 15 amino acids. This CDR3 is CASSLEAGGFNEQYF. Here the CDR3 DNA reads TGTGCCAGCAGCTTAGAGGCGGGGGGGTTCAACGAGCAGTACTTC.

This clonotype was seen many times. This sequence joins TRBV19 and TRBJ1-2, with D possibly being TRBD1 (6 bases). The germline V gene encodes CDR1 LNHDA and CDR2 SQIVND (reference sequence). This CDR3 has 15 residues. Trimming stripped 5 bases from V and 6 bases from J, with 19 bases between. The CDR3 bases are TGTGCCAGTAGTGCCCCAGGGGCCGCTTTACATGGCTACACCTTC. This translates into CASSAPGAALHGYTF. Drawing the rest from reference TRBV19 and TRBJ1-2, the complete variable domain is DGGITQSPKYLFRKEGQNVTLSCEQNLNHDAMYWYRQDPGQGLRLIYYSQIVNDFQKGDIAEGYSVSREKKESFPLTVTSAQKNPTAFYLCASSAPGAALHGYTFGSGTRLTVV.

The sample holds many counts of this clonotype. The chain carries TRBV29-1 and TRBJ2-5, with 11 bases aligning to TRBD2. The germline V gene has CDR1 SQVTM and CDR2 ANQGSEA. The CDR3 spans 15 residues. The junction had 9 bases not matched to a gene; V was cut back by 4 bases and J by 5 bases. The CDR3 is CSVGDSGRGWETQYF. The DNA for the CDR3 is TGCAGCGTTGGTGATAGCGGGAGGGGCTGGGAGACCCAGTACTTC.

The gene calls are TRBV29-1 and TRBJ1-5; D perhaps matches TRBD1 (5 bases). CDR3 length: 13 residues. V gave up 5 bases and J gave up 3 bases, with 11 bases separating them. In germline, CDR1 is SQVTM, CDR2 ANQGSEA. Here the CDR3 reads CSVRQGANQPQHF. The CDR3 coding sequence is TGCAGCGTTCGGCAGGGCGCCAATCAGCCCCAGCATTTT.

This clonotype occurred a few times. This sequence joins TRBV7-2 and TRBJ1-6, with 7 nucleotides matching TRBD1. The length of the CDR3 is 16 residues. V shed 2 bases, J shed 4 bases, and the junction held 5 bases outside the gene matches. CDR1 SGHTA and CDR2 FQGNSA come from the germline V gene. CDR3 nucleotides: TGTGCCAGCAGCTTAAGACAGGGACAGTATAATTCACCCCTCCACTTT. Amino acid sequence: CASSLRQGQYNSPLHF.

The chain couples TRBV5-6 to TRBJ2-1; no clear D. V lost 2 bases and J lost 3, with 21 bases in between. CDR1 and CDR2 from the germline V gene are SGHDT and YYEEEE. The CDR3 is made up of 18 amino acids. The DNA for the CDR3 is TGTGCCAGCAGCTTTAGGTCTATTGGGGTCCCCGGCTACAATGAGCAGTTCTTC. Translating gives CASSFRSIGVPGYNEQFF.

This clonotype was counted many times. The CDR3 loop is CAWREAVTNEKLFF. The DNA of the CDR3 is TGTGCCTGGCGGGAGGCAGTTACTAATGAAAAACTGTTTTTT. The chain has TRBV30 and TRBJ1-4; the D is unclear. Per germline, CDR1 GTSNPN and CDR2 SVGIG (reference sequence). Deletions cut 5 bases from V and 2 bases from J, with 12 bases between. The CDR3 loop spans 14 amino acids.

Ten or more counts support this clonotype. The chain has TRBV20-1 and TRBJ2-7; TRBD2 matches 7 bases. The CDR3 is 17 residues long. Germline values: CDR1 DFQATT, CDR2 SNEGSKA (reference sequence). Unmatched junction bases numbered 11, after V lost 0 bases and J lost 0 bases. CDR3 amino acids: CSARDTGGAGSSYEQYF. The CDR3 DNA reads as TGCAGTGCTAGAGATACCGGGGGAGCGGGGTCCTCCTACGAGCAGTACTTC.